The sequence of this T cell receptor (beta chain) was determined in a study of blood T cell repertoires in COVID-19. Overall study: COVID-19 samples collected from the United States, Italy and Spain covered acute and convalescent phases. PBMCs, B-cell-depleted T cells, or T cells were the source of the cDNA or gDNA that made up the material.

Germline CDR1 and CDR2: MNHNY and SVGAGI (reference sequence). The V gene lost 2 bases and the J gene lost 6 bases, with 8 bases spanning the gap. The CDR3 extends over 13 amino acids. Authors' data handling: From reference gene primer amplification, estimates of nucleated cell counts were derived. Assay used: immunoSEQ multiplex PCR; TCRdb lists only in-frame clones, some missing. V and J calls and clone size are given by that table; D and trimming were obtained from the DNA. The table has about 260,000 clones, roughly nine tenths seen once. V is TRBV6-6 and J is TRBJ1-5, with D uncertain. The TCR comes from a man in his forties who had recovered from COVID-19. Sequenced material: peripheral blood. CDR3 DNA sequence: TGTGCCAGCAGTTACGAGGGCTTTCAGCCCCAGCATTTT. It translates to CASSYEGFQPQHF.